The rows below give T cell receptor beta chains drawn from one sample of a study of memory CD4+ T cells and cytomegalovirus serostatus. Repertoires were generated with immunoSEQ multiplex PCR, while TCRdb's copy carries only in-frame clones and drops some. The table has about 56,000 clones, about 81% seen once. The sequenced material came from memory CD4+ T cells from blood. These receptors were collected from an adult in good health and CMV-seronegative. Both conserved end residues are part of each CDR3. The order of the fields is J gene, clone size, D gene, V gene, CDR3 DNA, CDR3 protein. The D gene is left open where the match is weak. Only part of the rows carry a size: once, few, many, or a class if the clone is expanded.

TRBJ1-1	-	-	TRBV18	TGTGCCAGCTCACTCAGGGAGGGCGACACTGAAGCTTTCTTT	CASSLREGDTEAFF
TRBJ2-3	few	TRBD1	TRBV10-3	TGTGCCATCAACAAAGGACAGGGAACAGATACGCAGTATTTT	CAINKGQGTDTQYF
TRBJ1-1	-	-	TRBV7-2	TGTGCCAGCAGCTCACAGAGGAACACTGAAGCTTTCTTT	CASSSQRNTEAFF
TRBJ2-1	-	-	TRBV27	TGTGCCAGCAGTTCTATATCTGACCGCTTCTCCTACAATGAGCAGTTCTTC	CASSSISDRFSYNEQFF
TRBJ2-3	few	-	TRBV7-2	TGTGCCAGCAGCCCCACCGGCGTCGTCACAGATACGCAGTATTTT	CASSPTGVVTDTQYF
TRBJ2-1	-	-	TRBV19	TGTGCCAGTAAATCCAATGAGCAGTTCTTC	CASKSNEQFF
TRBJ1-1	-	-	TRBV30	TGTGCCTGGAGTGTCAAGAACACTGAAGCTTTCTTT	CAWSVKNTEAFF
TRBJ2-3	-	-	TRBV13	TGTGCCAGCAGCTTCAAGACAATCACAGATACGCAGTATTTT	CASSFKTITDTQYF
TRBJ1-1	once	-	TRBV12-5	TGTGCTAGTGGTTTGGAGTTGAACACTGAAGCTTTCTTT	CASGLELNTEAFF
TRBJ2-1	-	TRBD2	TRBV7-2	TGTGCCAGCAGCTTTGGGACTAGATACAATGAGCAGTTCTTC	CASSFGTRYNEQFF
TRBJ1-2	-	-	TRBV5-1	TGCGCCAGCAGCTTGCTGCAGGGTAACTATGGCTACACCTTC	CASSLLQGNYGYTF
TRBJ1-1	medium-sized	TRBD1	TRBV7-8	TGTGCCAGCAGCTTGACAGGGGGCACTGAAGCTTTCTTT	CASSLTGGTEAFF
TRBJ1-2	few	-	TRBV4-3	TGCGCCAGCAGCCAAGATCTCGGGGGTTGGGGCTACACCTTC	CASSQDLGGWGYTF
TRBJ2-3	-	-	TRBV18	TGTGCCAGCTCCCGCAGCACAGATACGCAGTATTTT	CASSRSTDTQYF
TRBJ1-2	-	-	TRBV6-5	TGTGCCAGCAGTGACCGGGACCTTCTAAAGGGCTACACCTTC	CASSDRDLLKGYTF
TRBJ2-7	once	-	TRBV4-2	TGTGCCAGCAGCCAAGATCTACAGGGCCCGTACGAGCAGTACTTC	CASSQDLQGPYEQYF
TRBJ1-1	-	-	TRBV19	TGTGCCAGTAGTATCACCAGGGACACTGAAGCTTTCTTT	CASSITRDTEAFF
TRBJ2-7	-	-	TRBV5-1	TGCGCCAGCACCCGGGACGGCTACGAGCAGTACTTC	CASTRDGYEQYF
TRBJ1-5	-	-	TRBV7-6	TGTGCCAGCAGCGAGCAGGGAGGGAATCAGCCCCAGCATTTT	CASSEQGGNQPQHF
TRBJ1-2	-	-	TRBV7-9	TGTGCCAGCAGCGGACAACACTATGGCTACACCTTC	CASSGQHYGYTF
TRBJ2-5	-	-	TRBV4-3	TGCGCCAGCAGCCAAGGGCCATGGGAGACCCAGTACTTC	CASSQGPWETQYF
TRBJ2-1	-	-	TRBV5-1	TGCGCCAGCAGCTTGGCCGCGGTAAATGAGCAGTTCTTC	CASSLAAVNEQFF
TRBJ2-2	-	-	TRBV7-6	TGTGCCAGCAGCTATATTTACACCGGGGAGCTGTTTTTT	CASSYIYTGELFF
TRBJ2-3	-	-	TRBV10-3	TGTGCCATCACCGGGACTCCGGCGGTAACAGATACGCAGTATTTT	CAITGTPAVTDTQYF
TRBJ1-6	-	-	TRBV4-1	TGCGCCAGCAGCCAAGATGGACAGACCTATAATTCACCCCTCCACTTT	CASSQDGQTYNSPLHF
TRBJ2-5	-	-	TRBV5-1	TGCGCCAGCAGCTTCCAGGGAGTACAAGAGACCCAGTACTTC	CASSFQGVQETQYF
TRBJ2-7	-	TRBD2	TRBV28	TGTGCCAGCAGTCAACTTTTCGGGACTAGCGGGGGGGCTAACCCCTACGAGCAGTACTTC	CASSQLFGTSGGANPYEQYF
TRBJ1-1	few	-	TRBV7-6	TGTGCCAGCAGACAGGACAGAGACACTGAAGCTTTCTTT	CASRQDRDTEAFF
TRBJ1-4	-	TRBD1	TRBV5-6	TGTGCCAGCAGCCCCTGGGACAGTGAAAAACTGTTTTTT	CASSPWDSEKLFF
TRBJ2-5	-	-	TRBV7-2	TGTGCCAGCAGCGTCAACTCCGGGCAGACCCAGTACTTC	CASSVNSGQTQYF
TRBJ1-1	-	TRBD1	TRBV28	TGTGCCAGCAGTTTACAGGGGGTAGGTTACACTGAAGCTTTCTTT	CASSLQGVGYTEAFF
TRBJ1-1	-	-	TRBV15	TGTGCCACCAGCAGAGATTTCAGCAATATGAACACTGAAGCTTTCTTT	CATSRDFSNMNTEAFF
TRBJ2-1	-	-	TRBV10-3	TGTGCCATCAGTGAGTCGAAAAATGAGCAGTTCTTC	CAISESKNEQFF
TRBJ1-2	-	TRBD1	TRBV6-6	TGTGCCAGCTCGGGACAGGGTAACTATGGCTACACCTTC	CASSGQGNYGYTF
TRBJ2-5	-	-	TRBV28	TGTGCCAGCAGTGGGGGGGGCGCAGGGAGGCAAGAGACCCAGTACTTC	CASSGGGAGRQETQYF
TRBJ1-5	-	TRBD1	TRBV30	TGTGCCTGGAGTTTTTCGACAGGGTATAGCAATCAGCCCCAGCATTTT	CAWSFSTGYSNQPQHF
TRBJ2-2	-	-	TRBV27	TGTGCCAGCAGTTTATCGGCTTTATGGCAGGGGATAGGCGGGGAGCTGTTTTTT	CASSLSALWQGIGGELFF